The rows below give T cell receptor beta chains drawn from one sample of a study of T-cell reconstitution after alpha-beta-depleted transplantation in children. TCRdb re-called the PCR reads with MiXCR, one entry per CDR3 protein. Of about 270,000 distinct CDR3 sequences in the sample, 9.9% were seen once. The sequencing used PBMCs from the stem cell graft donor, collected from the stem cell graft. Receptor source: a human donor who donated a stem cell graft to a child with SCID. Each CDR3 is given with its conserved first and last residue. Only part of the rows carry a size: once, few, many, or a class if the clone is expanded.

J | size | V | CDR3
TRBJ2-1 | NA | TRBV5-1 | CASSNPGTDLSYNEQFF
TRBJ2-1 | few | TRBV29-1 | CSVDRAGIFNEQFF
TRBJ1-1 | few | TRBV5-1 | CASSLERTGNTEAFF
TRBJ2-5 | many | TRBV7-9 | CASSLVTGGWSETQYF
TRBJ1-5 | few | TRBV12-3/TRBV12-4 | CASSQSGGSNQPQHF
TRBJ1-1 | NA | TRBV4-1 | CASSLTVSTGMNTEAFF
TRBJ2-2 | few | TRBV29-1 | CSVDGGRGNTGELFF
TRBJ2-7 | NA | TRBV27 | CASSTSGQGLSYEQYF
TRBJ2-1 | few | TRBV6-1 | CASSGPTAEQFF
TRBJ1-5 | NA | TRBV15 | CATSRGRTGVWESNQPQHF
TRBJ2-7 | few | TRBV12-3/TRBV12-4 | CASSLLGGEGSEQYF
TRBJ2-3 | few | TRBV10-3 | CAIQGTGTVPTGGTDTQYF
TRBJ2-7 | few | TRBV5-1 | CASSLRLGAYEQYF
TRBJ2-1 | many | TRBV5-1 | CASSMDGNNEQFF
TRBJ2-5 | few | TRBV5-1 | CASSLASGQGRETQYF
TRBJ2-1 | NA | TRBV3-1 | CASSHLNEQFF
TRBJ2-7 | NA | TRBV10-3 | CAISEPRPAGRYEQYF
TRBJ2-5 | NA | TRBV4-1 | CASSQDRGFGGQETQYF
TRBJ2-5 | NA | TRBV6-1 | CASSDYYRTVGQETQYF
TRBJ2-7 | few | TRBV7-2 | CASSRERGGTYEQYF
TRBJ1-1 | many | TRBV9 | CASSVGSLGNTEAFF
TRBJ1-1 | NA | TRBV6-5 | CASSYQSYTEAFF